This T cell receptor (beta chain) was profiled in a study of CD8+ T cells in alopecia areata. Study-wide points: Researchers report lesional scalp, most notably alopecia totalis/universalis, outstripped normal scalp in clonality.

In the case of this clone: Its antigen is currently unknown.

Treatment defined: oral pan-JAK inhibitor, 5-10 mg twice daily. Sorted populations comprised CD4+ and CD8+ T cells obtained from PBMCs. The CDR3 is 14 amino acids. Germline assignment: CDR1 SGHDT and CDR2 YYEEEE. V was pared by 3 bases and J by 2 bases, with 5 bases of the junction left unmatched. Investigators isolated RNA and reverse transcribed it into cDNA to act as the sequencing template. Sequenced by immunoSEQ multiplex PCR; TCRdb stores in-frame clones only, minus some. This sample carries 79,000 or so clones, approximately 64% of them seen once, and the ten largest clones take about a quarter.

The sequence derives from a human donor with alopecia areata. This sample comprised CD8+ T cells sorted from blood, obtained at week 24, from a patient treated with tofacitinib. This chain joins TRBV5-6 and TRBJ2-7; 7 nucleotides agree with TRBD1. The CDR3 loop reads CASSWDRNPYEQYF. The CDR3 coding sequence is TGTGCCAGCAGCTGGGACAGAAACCCCTACGAGCAGTACTTC. The full variable domain, in which reference TRBV5-6 and TRBJ2-7 provide the parts outside the CDR3, is DAGVTQSPTHLIKTRGQQVTLRCSPKSGHDTVSWYQQALGQGPQFIFQYYEEEERQRGNFPDRFSGHQFPNYSSELNVNALLLGDSALYLCASSWDRNPYEQYFGPGTRLTVT.